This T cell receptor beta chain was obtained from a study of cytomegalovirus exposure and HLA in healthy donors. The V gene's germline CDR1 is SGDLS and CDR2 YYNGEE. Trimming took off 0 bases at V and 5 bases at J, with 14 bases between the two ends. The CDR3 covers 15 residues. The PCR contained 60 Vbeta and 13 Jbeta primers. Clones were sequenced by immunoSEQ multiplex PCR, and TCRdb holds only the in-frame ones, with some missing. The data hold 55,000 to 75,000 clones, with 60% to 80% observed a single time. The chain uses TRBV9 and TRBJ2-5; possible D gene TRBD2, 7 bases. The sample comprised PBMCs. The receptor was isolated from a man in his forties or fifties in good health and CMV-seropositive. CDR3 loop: CASSVATRGRETQYF. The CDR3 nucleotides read TGTGCCAGCAGCGTAGCTACGCGGGGGCGGGAGACCCAGTACTTC.